This passage covers 6 T cell receptor beta chains from one sample sequenced in a study of blood T cells in healthy people across ages. Using a J-beta primer mix together with a sample-barcoded 5' primer, a second PCR was run for roughly 6 to 11 cycles. A single record per CDR3 protein comes from TCRdb applying MiXCR to the 5' RACE reads. This table holds around 1,600,000 distinct CDR3 sequences, roughly two fifths found once. Sequencing was done on a sample of blood. The source of these receptors is a woman younger than 30 in good health.

The V call is TRBV11-2, the J call TRBJ2-1, with a tentative D call TRBD2 (5 bases). Germline loops: CDR1 SGHAT, CDR2 FQNNGV. This CDR3 region has 21 residues. Trimming took 6 bases from V and 7 from J, leaving 37 bases between them. The CDR3: CASRLSIGLPGFGGPRNEQFF. The CDR3 bases are TGTGCCAGCAGACTTTCGATAGGGCTACCGGGATTCGGAGGTCCCCGGAATGAGCAGTTCTTC.

V is TRBV3-1 and J is TRBJ2-7; D is perhaps TRBD2 (7 bases). CDR1 is LGHDT, CDR2 YNNKEL, per germline (reference sequence). V lost 1 base and J 4 bases, leaving 29 bases between the germline ends. This CDR3 comprises 20 residues. CDR3 sequence (DNA): TGTGCCAGCAGCCAAGGTCGTGAGGGGGGGCGACACGTCGACGAGTACGAGCAGTACTTC. Protein sequence: CASSQGREGGRHVDEYEQYF.

This clonotype was observed a few times. V is TRBV12-3 or TRBV12-4 and J is TRBJ1-2; D is uncertain. The CDR3 has 13 amino acids. Trimming shortened V by 0 bases and J by 7 bases, and 9 bases separated the two germline ends. This CDR3 is CASSLALRTGYTF. As DNA, the CDR3 is TGTGCCAGCAGTTTAGCGCTAAGGACTGGCTACACCTTC.

This clonotype was seen more than once but under ten times. The chain combines TRBV20-1 with TRBJ1-1, with D tentatively TRBD1 (6 bases). Per germline, CDR1 DFQATT and CDR2 SNEGSKA (reference sequence). Trimming removed 6 bases at V and 4 bases at J, with 15 bases between. The CDR3 is 13 residues long. The CDR3 coding sequence is TGCAGTGCGGACCAACAGGGTATCACTGAAGCTTTCTTT. Amino acids: CSADQQGITEAFF.

The chain links TRBV29-1 to TRBJ2-3; the D gene is possibly TRBD2 (6 bases). Germline V gene sequence: CDR1 SQVTM, CDR2 ANQGSEA. The CDR3 runs to 15 residues. Deletions cut 6 bases from V and 0 bases from J, with 16 bases between. This CDR3 is CSVEGTQSSTDTQYF. The CDR3 DNA reads as TGCAGCGTGGAGGGTACTCAGTCTAGCACAGATACGCAGTATTTT.

This clonotype turned up a few times. This sequence joins TRBV20-1 and TRBJ2-3, with TRBD2 matching over 11 bases. V shed 6 bases, J shed 6 bases, and the junction held 11 bases outside the gene matches. Germline loops: CDR1 DFQATT, CDR2 SNEGSKA (reference sequence). The CDR3 extends over 15 amino acids. CDR3 DNA: TGCAGTGCCAACTTGCTAGCGGGGGGCCCGGATACGCAGTATTTT. Protein product: CSANLLAGGPDTQYF.